The 14 T cell receptor beta chains presented below share a single source sample, sequenced in a study of shared clonotypes between healthy human individuals. The data were produced by immunoSEQ multiplex PCR, yet TCRdb's version contains in-frame clones alone and is incomplete. The sample holds roughly 480,000 clones, approximately 79% seen once. Source material: PBMCs. These receptors originate from a woman aged 40 to 50 in good health. Some clones in this sample may be carry-over from other donors' samples.

In this sample, this clone turned up once. The chain carries TRBV5-1 and TRBJ1-4; 7 nucleotides match TRBD1. Per germline, CDR1 SGHRS and CDR2 YFSETQ. This CDR3 comprises 15 residues. Germline trimming cut 8 bases from V and 0 bases from J; bases unmatched to any gene: 7. The CDR3 here is CASTGEPATNEKLFF. Here the CDR3 DNA reads TGCGCCAGTACAGGGGAACCCGCAACTAATGAAAAACTGTTTTTT.

This clone was recorded a few times. The chain joins TRBV4-1 to TRBJ2-3, with TRBD2 matching over 8 bases. The V and J ends lost 4 bases and 5 bases, in that order; junction bases with no gene match: 11. The CDR3 runs 16 residues. The germline V gene has CDR1 MGHRA and CDR2 YSYEKL. The CDR3: CASSPRGSGSGDTQYF. In DNA form, the CDR3 reads TGCGCCAGCAGCCCACGGGGAAGCGGGAGTGGAGATACGCAGTATTTT.

The chain is built from TRBV5-1 and TRBJ2-5; 9 bases fit TRBD1. The CDR3 is 14 residues long. With V trimmed by 4 bases and J by 5 bases, 6 bases remained unmatched. CDR1 is SGHRS, CDR2 YFSETQ, per germline. The CDR3: CASSQQGAGETQYF. The CDR3 region has the DNA TGCGCCAGCAGCCAACAGGGGGCGGGGGAGACCCAGTACTTC.

Comments on this clone: The same CDR3 also results from other DNA sequences found in this sample. J is TRBJ2-2 and V is TRBV10-3, with 7 bases that match TRBD1. In germline, CDR1 is ENHRY, CDR2 SYGVKD. V lost 5 bases and J lost 3; bases outside the gene matches: 3. CDR3 length: 14 residues. The CDR3 DNA is TGTGCCATCAGTCCCGACAGGGACACCGGGGAGCTGTTTTTT. Translated: CAISPDRDTGELFF.

The J gene is TRBJ2-1, the V gene TRBV29-1; 9 bases match TRBD1. V gave up 7 bases and J gave up 7 bases; unmatched junction bases: 8. The CDR3 contains 13 residues. Per the germline V gene, CDR1 is SQVTM and CDR2 is ANQGSEA. The CDR3 reads CSGSGQGWNEQFF. The CDR3 bases are TGCAGCGGGAGTGGACAGGGGTGGAATGAGCAGTTCTTC.

This clone has more than one count but fewer than ten. Possible read error: a much larger clone is one base away. Other nucleotide sequences in the sample specify the same CDR3. The V gene is TRBV4-2, the J gene TRBJ1-1, with D maybe TRBD1 (6 bases). The CDR3 covers 13 residues. Germline CDR1 and CDR2: LGHNA and YNFKEQ. With 4 bases removed from V and 4 bases from J, the gap between germline ends came to 10 bases. The CDR3 protein is CASSRTGSTEAFF. DNA for the CDR3: TGTGCCAGCAGCCGAACAGGGAGCACTGAAGCTTTCTTT.

The chain links TRBV6-1 to TRBJ2-1; D is ambiguous. The ends were cut back, 2 bases at V and 3 bases at J, with 11 bases in the middle. Germline-derived CDR1 and CDR2 are MNHNS and SASEGT. The CDR3 is 15 amino acids. CDR3 protein: CASSERVSDYNEQFF. The CDR3 DNA is TGTGCCAGCAGTGAAAGGGTCAGCGACTACAATGAGCAGTTCTTC.

The genes are TRBV10-3 and TRBJ2-7; weak D call: TRBD1 (6 bases). This CDR3 contains 12 residues. CDR1 and CDR2 from the germline V gene are ENHRY and SYGVKD. Trimming pared 6 bases from V and 4 bases from J, leaving 10 bases between. CDR3 amino acids: CAISDRFYEQYF. The CDR3 DNA reads TGTGCCATCAGCGACAGGTTTTACGAGCAGTACTTC.

The chain uses TRBV28 and TRBJ1-5; tentatively, D is TRBD1 (5 bases). CDR3 length: 15 amino acids. V shed 5 bases and J shed 5 bases, with 16 bases lying between them. Germline V lookup: CDR1 MDHEN, CDR2 SYDVKM. The CDR3 sequence is CASSDRGASHQPQHF. The CDR3 DNA reads as TGTGCCAGCAGTGATCGAGGGGCGTCGCATCAGCCCCAGCATTTT.

On this clone: One base separates it from a far larger clone, so it is likely a read error. Different DNA sequences within this sample yield the same CDR3. J is TRBJ1-1 and V is TRBV6-1; a possible D gene is TRBD1 (5 bases). Germline V gene sequence: CDR1 MNHNS, CDR2 SASEGT. The CDR3 consists of 14 residues. The CDR3 bases are TGTGCCAGCAGCGAAGGGGAGGAGACAGCGGAAGCTTTCTTT. Encoded protein: CASSEGEETAEAFF.

The V and J genes are TRBV6-5 and TRBJ2-7; the match to TRBD2 covers 10 bases. This CDR3 has 15 amino acids. CDR1 and CDR2 from the germline V gene are MNHEY and SVGAGI. The V segment lost 5 bases and the J segment 6 bases; nucleotides outside the gene matches: 10. The CDR3: CASSPTSGINLEQYF. As DNA, the CDR3 is TGTGCCAGCAGTCCTACTAGCGGGATCAATCTCGAGCAGTACTTC.

Remarks on this clone: With only one base between it and a far larger clone, this is likely a read error. Other DNA sequences in this specimen translate into the identical CDR3. The chain joins TRBV5-6 to TRBJ1-1; the match to TRBD1 covers 7 bases. CDR1 SGHDT and CDR2 YYEEEE come from the germline V gene. The CDR3 covers 15 residues. The CDR3 DNA follows: TGTGCCAGCAGCTTGCTCCCAGGGGGGGGCACTGAGGCTTTCTTT. Translating gives CASSLLPGGGTEAFF.

The chain combines TRBV28 with TRBJ2-5; D is undetermined. The J call is uncertain, as TRBJ2-7 better fits the DNA end. From germline, CDR1 is MDHEN and CDR2 SYDVKM. The CDR3 length is 15 residues. CDR3 DNA sequence: TGTGCCAGCAGTTTATGGGACGCCGGATCCTACGAGCAGTACTTC. The encoded protein is CASSLWDAGSYEQYF.

The rearrangement links TRBV29-1 to TRBJ2-4, with 8 bases lining up with TRBD2. There are 17 residues in the CDR3. Germline loops: CDR1 SQVTM, CDR2 ANQGSEA. Trimming cost V 3 bases and J 5 bases; bases outside gene matches: 15. Here the CDR3 reads CSVEEGGAGEIENIQYF. CDR3 in DNA: TGCAGCGTTGAGGAAGGAGGAGCGGGAGAAATCGAAAACATTCAGTACTTC. The full variable domain, completed using reference TRBV29-1 and TRBJ2-4, is SAVISQKPSRDICQRGTSLTIQCQVDSQVTMMFWYRQQPGQSLTLIATANQGSEATYESGFVIDKFPISRPNLTFSTLTVSNMSPEDSSIYLCSVEEGGAGEIENIQYFGAGTRLSVL.